Listed below are T cell receptor beta chains from one sample, sequenced in a study of blood T cell repertoires in COVID-19. Sequencing used immunoSEQ multiplex PCR; TCRdb keeps in-frame clones, though not all of them. The sample shows 200,000 to 250,000 clones, about nine tenths of them seen only once. Sequenced sample: PBMCs or T cells enriched from blood (not recorded which). These receptors came from a man under 40 in a cohort exposed to, infected with or recovered from COVID-19 (not recorded which). Each CDR3 is given with its conserved first and last residue. D genes are given only for firm matches. Clone size is not always given. Where it is, it says once, few, many or a class for expanded clones.

clone size | J gene | D gene | V gene | CDR3 length | CDR3 DNA | CDR3 protein
once | TRBJ1-5 | TRBD1 | TRBV18 | 16 | TGTGCCAGCTCCCTCCAGGGGGCTCATAGCAATCAGCCCCAGCATTTT | CASSLQGAHSNQPQHF
. | TRBJ2-7 | TRBD2 | TRBV9 | 20 | TGTGCCAGCAGCGGCGGATTGGGGTTTAGCGGGGAGGGGAGGCACTACGAGCAGTACTTC | CASSGGLGFSGEGRHYEQYF
. | TRBJ1-1 | . | TRBV7-8 | 15 | TGTGCCAGCACCATTTCTGGACTTCAGAACACTGAAGCTTTCTTT | CASTISGLQNTEAFF
. | TRBJ1-6 | TRBD1 | TRBV5-4 | 13 | TGTGCCAGCAGCCCCGGGACAGATTCACCCCTCCACTTT | CASSPGTDSPLHF
. | TRBJ2-1 | TRBD1 | TRBV12-3/TRBV12-4 | 11 | TGTGCCAGCGGGAACCGGGACAGGGAGTTCTTC | CASGNRDREFF
many | TRBJ2-5 | TRBD1 | TRBV5-4 | 15 | TGTGCCAGCAGCCCGACAGGGAGCAGAGAAGAGACCCAGTACTTC | CASSPTGSREETQYF
. | TRBJ2-3 | TRBD1 | TRBV28 | 14 | TGTGCCAGTTCACAGGGGCAGTTCACAGATACGCAGTATTTT | CASSQGQFTDTQYF
. | TRBJ2-3 | . | TRBV18 | 14 | TGTGCCAGCTCACCACAGACCGAGGCAGATACGCAGTATTTT | CASSPQTEADTQYF
. | TRBJ1-1 | . | TRBV9 | 15 | TGTGCCAGCAGCGTAGAGGCCGGAGGGGTGGATGAAGCTTTCTTT | CASSVEAGGVDEAFF
once | TRBJ2-4 | . | TRBV29-1 | 13 | TGCAGCGTTGGACGGGGCAGGGGAAACATTCAGTACTTC | CSVGRGRGNIQYF
. | TRBJ2-5 | TRBD2 | TRBV5-5 | 13 | TGTGCCAGCTCAGCGGGGGACCAAGAGACCCAGTACTTC | CASSAGDQETQYF
. | TRBJ1-5 | TRBD1 | TRBV18 | 16 | TGTGCCAGCTCACCACTTGGGACAGGCAGCAATCAGCCCCAGCATTTT | CASSPLGTGSNQPQHF
. | TRBJ1-6 | . | TRBV10-2 | 15 | TGCGCCAGCAGTGAGACACGGGATGTTAATTCACCCCTCCACTTT | CASSETRDVNSPLHF
few | TRBJ2-7 | . | TRBV9 | 14 | TGTGCCAGCAGCGTAGCTACAGAGACCTACGAGCAGTACTTC | CASSVATETYEQYF
. | TRBJ2-6 | . | TRBV5-1 | 21 | TGCGCCAGCAGCTTGGCCGAGGGACATGTTCTAAGGAGGTCTGGGGCCAACGTCCTGACTTTC | CASSLAEGHVLRRSGANVLTF
once | TRBJ2-1 | . | TRBV7-8 | 14 | TGTGCCAGCAGCCAACAGGGACACTACAATGAGCAGTTCTTC | CASSQQGHYNEQFF
. | TRBJ2-7 | TRBD2 | TRBV4-2 | 16 | TGTGCCAGCAGCCATCGGACTAGCGGGACCTCCTACGAGCAGTACTTC | CASSHRTSGTSYEQYF
. | TRBJ2-1 | . | TRBV27 | 13 | TGTGCCAGCAGTCGTATAACCTACAATGAGCAGTTCTTC | CASSRITYNEQFF
once | TRBJ2-4 | . | TRBV5-1 | 15 | TGCGCCAGCAGCTCCTCCGGAGGGTACAAAAACATTCAGTACTTC | CASSSSGGYKNIQYF
. | TRBJ2-1 | TRBD2 | TRBV6-4 | 14 | TGTGCCAGCAGTAACAGCGGGAGGGCCAATGAGCAGTTCTTC | CASSNSGRANEQFF